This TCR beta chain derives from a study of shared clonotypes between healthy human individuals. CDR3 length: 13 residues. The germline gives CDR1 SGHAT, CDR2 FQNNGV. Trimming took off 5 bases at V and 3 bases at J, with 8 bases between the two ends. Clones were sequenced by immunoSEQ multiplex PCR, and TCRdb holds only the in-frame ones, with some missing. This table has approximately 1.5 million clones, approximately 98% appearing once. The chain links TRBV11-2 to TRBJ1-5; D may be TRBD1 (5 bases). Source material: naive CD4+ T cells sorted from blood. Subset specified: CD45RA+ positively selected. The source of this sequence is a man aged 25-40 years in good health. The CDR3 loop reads CASSGGINQPQHF. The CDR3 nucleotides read TGTGCCAGCAGCGGGGGAATCAATCAGCCCCAGCATTTT.